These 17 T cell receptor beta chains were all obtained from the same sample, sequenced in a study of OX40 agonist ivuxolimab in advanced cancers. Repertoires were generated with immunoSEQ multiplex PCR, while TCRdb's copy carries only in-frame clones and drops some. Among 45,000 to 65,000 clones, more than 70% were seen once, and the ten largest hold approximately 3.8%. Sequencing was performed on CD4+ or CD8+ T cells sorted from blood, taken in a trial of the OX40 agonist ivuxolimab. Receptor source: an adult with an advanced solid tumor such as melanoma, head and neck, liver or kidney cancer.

DNA for the CDR3: TGCAGTGCAGGGGGGACAGATACGCAGTATTTT. Amino acid sequence: CSAGGTDTQYF. The rearrangement links TRBV20-1 to TRBJ2-3, with D possibly called TRBD1 or TRBD2 (6 bases each). Trimming left V 6 bases short and J 3 bases short, with 7 bases between. The CDR3 is 11 amino acids. The germline V gene has CDR1 DFQATT and CDR2 SNEGSKA (reference sequence).

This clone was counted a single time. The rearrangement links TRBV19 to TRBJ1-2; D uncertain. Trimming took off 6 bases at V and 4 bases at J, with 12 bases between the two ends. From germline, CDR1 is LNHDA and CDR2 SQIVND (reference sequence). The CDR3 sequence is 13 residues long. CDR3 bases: TGTGCCAGTAGCCCTCAGACCGGCTATGGCTACACCTTC. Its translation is CASSPQTGYGYTF.

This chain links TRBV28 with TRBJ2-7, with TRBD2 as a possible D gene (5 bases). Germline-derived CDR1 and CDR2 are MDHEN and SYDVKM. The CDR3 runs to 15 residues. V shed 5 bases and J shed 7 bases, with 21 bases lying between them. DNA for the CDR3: TGTGCCAGCAGTCCCCGGGGAGAAAGTAGTGAGGAGCAGTACTTC. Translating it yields CASSPRGESSEEQYF.

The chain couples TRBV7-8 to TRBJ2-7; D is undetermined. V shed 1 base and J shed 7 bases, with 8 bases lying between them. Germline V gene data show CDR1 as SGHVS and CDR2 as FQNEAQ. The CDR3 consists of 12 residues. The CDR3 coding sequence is TGTGCCAGCAGCTTAGGAATTGGGGAGCAGTACTTC. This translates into CASSLGIGEQYF.

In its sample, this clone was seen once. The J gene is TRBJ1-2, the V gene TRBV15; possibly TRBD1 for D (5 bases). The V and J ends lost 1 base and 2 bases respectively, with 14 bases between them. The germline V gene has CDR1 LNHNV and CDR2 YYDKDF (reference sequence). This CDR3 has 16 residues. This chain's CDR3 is CATSRGGTGSNYGYTF. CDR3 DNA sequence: TGTGCCACCAGCAGAGGAGGGACCGGGAGCAACTATGGCTACACCTTC.

CDR3 in amino acids: CASSWGGTANEKLFF. CDR3 DNA: TGTGCCAGCAGTTGGGGCGGAACTGCAAATGAAAAACTGTTTTTT. V usage is TRBV27 and J usage is TRBJ1-4; weak D call: TRBD1 (5 bases). This CDR3 spans 15 amino acids. Germline-derived CDR1 and CDR2 are MNHEY and SMNVEV (reference sequence). Between the trimmed V and J ends, which lost 4 bases and 5 bases, there was a span of 14 bases.

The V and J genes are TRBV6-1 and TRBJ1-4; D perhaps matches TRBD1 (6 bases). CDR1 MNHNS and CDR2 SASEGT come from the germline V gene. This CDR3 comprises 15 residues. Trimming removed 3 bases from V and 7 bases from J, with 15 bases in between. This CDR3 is CASSEGAPGGEKLFF. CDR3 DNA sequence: TGTGCCAGCAGTGAGGGGGCCCCGGGAGGTGAAAAACTGTTTTTT.

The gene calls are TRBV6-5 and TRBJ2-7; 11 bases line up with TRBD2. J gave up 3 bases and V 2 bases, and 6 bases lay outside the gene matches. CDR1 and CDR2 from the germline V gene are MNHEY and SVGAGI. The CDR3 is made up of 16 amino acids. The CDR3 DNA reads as TGTGCCAGCAGTTACGCGTCTAGCGGGGGGAACTACGAGCAGTACTTC. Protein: CASSYASSGGNYEQYF.

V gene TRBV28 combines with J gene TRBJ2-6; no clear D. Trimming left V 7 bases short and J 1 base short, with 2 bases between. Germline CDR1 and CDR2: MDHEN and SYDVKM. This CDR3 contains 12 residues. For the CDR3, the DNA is TGTGCCAGCAATTCTGGGGCCAACGTCCTGACTTTC. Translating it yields CASNSGANVLTF.

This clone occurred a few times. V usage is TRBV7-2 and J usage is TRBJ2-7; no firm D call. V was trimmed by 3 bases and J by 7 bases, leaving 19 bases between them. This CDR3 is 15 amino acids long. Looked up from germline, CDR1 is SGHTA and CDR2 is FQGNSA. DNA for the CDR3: TGTGCCAGCAGCTTCAGTGCGGTGGCTCCCAGGGAGCAGTACTTC. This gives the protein CASSFSAVAPREQYF.

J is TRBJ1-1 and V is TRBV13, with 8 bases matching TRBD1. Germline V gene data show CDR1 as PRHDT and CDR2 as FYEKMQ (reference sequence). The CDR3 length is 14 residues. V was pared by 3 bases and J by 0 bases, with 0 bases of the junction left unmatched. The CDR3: CASSLDRVNTEAFF. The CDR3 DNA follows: TGTGCCAGCAGCTTGGACAGGGTGAACACTGAAGCTTTCTTT. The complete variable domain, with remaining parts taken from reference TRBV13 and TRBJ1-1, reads AAGVIQSPRHLIKEKRETATLKCYPIPRHDTVYWYQQGPGQDPQFLISFYEKMQSDKGSIPDRFSAQQFSDYHSELNMSSLELGDSALYFCASSLDRVNTEAFFGQGTRLTVV.

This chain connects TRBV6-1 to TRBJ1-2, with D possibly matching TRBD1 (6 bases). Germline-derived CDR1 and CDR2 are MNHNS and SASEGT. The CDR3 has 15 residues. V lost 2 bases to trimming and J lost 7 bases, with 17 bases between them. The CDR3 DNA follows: TGTGCCAGCAGTGAAATTTGGGGCGGGGGCGCTGGCTACACCTTC. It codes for CASSEIWGGGAGYTF.

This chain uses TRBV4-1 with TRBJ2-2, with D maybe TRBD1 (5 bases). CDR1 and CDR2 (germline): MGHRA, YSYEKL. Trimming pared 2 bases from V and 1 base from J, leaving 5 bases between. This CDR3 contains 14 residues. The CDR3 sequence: CASSQQGNTGELFF. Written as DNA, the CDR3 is TGCGCCAGCAGCCAACAGGGGAACACCGGGGAGCTGTTTTTT.

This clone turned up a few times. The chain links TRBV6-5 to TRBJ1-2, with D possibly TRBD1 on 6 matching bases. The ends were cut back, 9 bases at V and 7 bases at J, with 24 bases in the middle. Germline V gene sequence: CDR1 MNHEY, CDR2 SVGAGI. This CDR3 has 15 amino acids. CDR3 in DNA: TGTGCCAGTTCCGGGAGGGGGATCTTTCTCTCTGGCTACACCTTC. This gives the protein CASSGRGIFLSGYTF.

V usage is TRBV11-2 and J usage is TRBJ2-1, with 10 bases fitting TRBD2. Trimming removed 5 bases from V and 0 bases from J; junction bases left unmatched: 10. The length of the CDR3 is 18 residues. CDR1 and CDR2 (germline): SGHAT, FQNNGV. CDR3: CASSPIGAGGGSYNEQFF. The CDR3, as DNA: TGTGCCAGCAGCCCGATCGGAGCGGGAGGGGGCTCCTACAATGAGCAGTTCTTC.

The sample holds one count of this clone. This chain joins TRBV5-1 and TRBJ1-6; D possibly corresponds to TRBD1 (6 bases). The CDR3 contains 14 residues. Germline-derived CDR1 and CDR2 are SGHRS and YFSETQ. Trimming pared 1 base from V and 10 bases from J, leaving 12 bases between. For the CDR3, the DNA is TGCGCCAGCAGCTTGAGGCAGGGGAGATCACCCCTCCACTTT. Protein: CASSLRQGRSPLHF. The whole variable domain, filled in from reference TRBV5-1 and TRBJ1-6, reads KAGVTQTPRYLIKTRGQQVTLSCSPISGHRSVSWYQQTPGQGLQFLFEYFSETQRNKGNFPGRFSGRQFSNSRSEMNVSTLELGDSALYLCASSLRQGRSPLHFGNGTRLTVT.

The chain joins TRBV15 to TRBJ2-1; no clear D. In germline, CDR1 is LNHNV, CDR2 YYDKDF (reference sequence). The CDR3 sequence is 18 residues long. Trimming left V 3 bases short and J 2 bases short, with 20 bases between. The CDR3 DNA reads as TGTGCCACCAGCAGTGGGCGGACCGAGGCTAGGGCCTACAATGAGCAGTTCTTC. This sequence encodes CATSSGRTEARAYNEQFF.